These T cell receptor beta chains were read from a single sample in a study of Ad26.COV2.S vaccination and SARS-CoV-2 variants. TCRdb's table, derived via immunoSEQ multiplex PCR, lists solely in-frame clones and lacks some. Here the sample spans 300,000 to 500,000 clones, 80% to 90% being singletons. The sequences come from peripheral blood, collected in a trial of Ad26.COV2.S vaccine versus placebo. All receptors come from a person between 18 and 60 years old who received the Ad26.COV2.S COVID-19 vaccine or a placebo. Both conserved end residues are part of each CDR3. Each record gives: V gene, clone size, J gene, D gene, CDR3 DNA, CDR3 protein. The D gene is left open where the match is weak. Rows give clone size only sometimes, using once, few, many, or a class for an expanded clone.

>TRBV9|NA|TRBJ2-3|TRBD2
TGTGCCAGCAGCGCTAGCGGGGGGGCAACAGATACGCAGTATTTT
CASSASGGATDTQYF
>TRBV2|NA|TRBJ2-1|NA
TGTGCCAGCAGTGAAGGGGGGGCCACCTACAATGAGCAGTTCTTC
CASSEGGATYNEQFF
>TRBV10-3|NA|TRBJ1-1|NA
TGTGCCATCAGACCAGGGAGAGGAACTGAAGCTTTCTTT
CAIRPGRGTEAFF
>TRBV5-1|NA|TRBJ1-4|NA
TGCGCCAGCAGCTTGGGACAGACAGCAACTAATGAAAAACTGTTTTTT
CASSLGQTATNEKLFF
>TRBV11-3|NA|TRBJ2-1|TRBD2
TGTGCCAGCAGCTTAATAGCGGGAGGCCACAATGAGCAGTTCTTC
CASSLIAGGHNEQFF
>TRBV23-1|NA|TRBJ2-2|NA
TGCGCCAGCAGTCAATGGGGGGAAACGAACACCGGGGAGCTGTTTTTT
CASSQWGETNTGELFF
>TRBV4-1|NA|TRBJ1-4|TRBD1
TGCGCCAGCAGCCGGCTGACGACAGGGAGAAAAGAAAAACTGTTTTTT
CASSRLTTGRKEKLFF
>TRBV11-2|NA|TRBJ2-3|TRBD1
TGTGCCAGCAGCCCCCGAGGGGGCGCATATACGCAGTATTTT
CASSPRGGAYTQYF
>TRBV6-4|NA|TRBJ1-5|NA
TGTGCCAGCAGTGTCTACGGGGGGGGCAATCAGCCCCAGCATTTT
CASSVYGGGNQPQHF
>TRBV30|NA|TRBJ1-6|NA
TGTGCCTCCACGTTTGGTTATAATTCACCCCTCCACTTT
CASTFGYNSPLHF
>TRBV4-1|NA|TRBJ1-4|NA
TGCGCCAGCAGCCAAGCCGGCCCACTGGGGGAAAAACTGTTTTTT
CASSQAGPLGEKLFF
>TRBV18|NA|TRBJ1-5|TRBD1
TGTGCCAGCTCGGCCGGGACAGGGTACTTACTTAGCAATCAGCCCCAGCATTTT
CASSAGTGYLLSNQPQHF
>TRBV5-8|NA|TRBJ1-2|NA
TGTGCCAGCAGCGCCTCCGGGAGGAACTATGGCTACACCTTC
CASSASGRNYGYTF
>TRBV3-1/TRBV3-2|few|TRBJ2-7|NA
TGTGCCAGCAGCCTCAGCCAAAACTACGAGCAGTACTTC
CASSLSQNYEQYF
>TRBV6-5|many|TRBJ2-1|TRBD1
TGTGCCAGCAGTTCAGGGGGCTGGAATGAGCAGTTCTTC
CASSSGGWNEQFF
>TRBV7-2|NA|TRBJ1-6|NA
TGTGCCAGCAGCTTAGGGCAGGGGTACTCACCCCTCCACTTT
CASSLGQGYSPLHF
>TRBV7-2|NA|TRBJ2-7|TRBD2
TGTGCCAGCAGCCCGGTGGCGGGGGGTTCCTACGAGCAGTACTTC
CASSPVAGGSYEQYF